This T cell receptor (beta chain) was captured by sequencing in a study of OX40 agonist ivuxolimab in advanced cancers. Germline V gene data show CDR1 as SQVTM and CDR2 as ANQGSEA. This CDR3 has 10 amino acids. Trimming took 7 bases from V and 10 from J, leaving 11 bases between them. Sequencing used immunoSEQ multiplex PCR; TCRdb keeps in-frame clones, though not all of them. The sample holds 40,000 or so clones; about 94% are singletons and the top ten take around 20%. Concerning this clone: Its antigen is as yet unknown.

Notes on the study in general: At 0.1 to 3.0 mg/kg, clonal expansion of CD4+ and CD8+ blood T cells had occurred by week 6.

The sequencing here drew on CD4+ or CD8+ T cells sorted from blood, taken in a trial of the OX40 agonist ivuxolimab. The chain has TRBV29-1 and TRBJ2-1, with D unclear. The sequence derives from an adult with an advanced solid tumor such as melanoma, head and neck, liver or kidney cancer. The CDR3 loop reads CSGGVSEQFF. CDR3 nucleotides: TGCAGCGGAGGTGTGTCCGAGCAGTTCTTC.